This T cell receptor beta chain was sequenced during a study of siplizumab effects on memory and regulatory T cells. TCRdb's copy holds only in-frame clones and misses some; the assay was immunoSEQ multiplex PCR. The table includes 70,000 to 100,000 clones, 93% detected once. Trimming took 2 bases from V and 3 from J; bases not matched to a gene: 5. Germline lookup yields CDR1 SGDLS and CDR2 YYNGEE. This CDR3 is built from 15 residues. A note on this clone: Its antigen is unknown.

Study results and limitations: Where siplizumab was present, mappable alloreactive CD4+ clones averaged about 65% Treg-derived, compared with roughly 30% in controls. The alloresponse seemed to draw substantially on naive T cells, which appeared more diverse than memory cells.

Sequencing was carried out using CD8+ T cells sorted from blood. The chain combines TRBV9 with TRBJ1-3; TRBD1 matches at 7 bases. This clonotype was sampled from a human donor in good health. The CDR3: CASSVGGTVGNTIYF. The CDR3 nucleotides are TGTGCCAGCAGCGTGGGGGGGACAGTTGGAAACACCATATATTTT. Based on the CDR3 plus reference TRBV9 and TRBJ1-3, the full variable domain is DSGVTQTPKHLITATGQRVTLRCSPRSGDLSVYWYQQSLDQGLQFLIQYYNGEERAKGNILERFSAQQFPDLHSELNLSSLELGDSALYFCASSVGGTVGNTIYFGEGSWLTVV.